A single sample gave rise to the 30 T cell receptor beta chains below, sequenced in a study of cytomegalovirus exposure and HLA in healthy donors. PCR involved 60 Vbeta and 13 Jbeta primers. Here immunoSEQ multiplex PCR was the method, and the copy in TCRdb shows in-frame clones only, minus some. The sample shows about 130,000 clones, over 65% of them seen only once. The sequencing sample was made of PBMCs. The receptors were gathered from a man aged 30 to 39 in good health and CMV-seropositive.

V usage is TRBV6-6 and J usage is TRBJ2-3; TRBD1 matches 7 bases. The germline V gene has CDR1 MNHNY and CDR2 SVGAGI (reference sequence). The V and J ends lost 1 base and 0 bases, in that order; junction bases with no gene match: 1. The CDR3 totals 15 residues. The CDR3, as DNA: TGTGCCAGCAGTTACTTGGGACAGAGCACAGATACGCAGTATTTT. This encodes CASSYLGQSTDTQYF.

The chain is built from TRBV7-2 and TRBJ2-5; TRBD1 is a possible D gene (5 bases). V lost 0 bases, J lost 5 bases, and 13 bases lay in between. From germline, CDR1 is SGHTA and CDR2 FQGNSA. This CDR3 has 15 amino acids. DNA of the CDR3: TGTGCCAGCAGCTTAGCCAGGGCCCCCGGGGAGACCCAGTACTTC. Its protein is CASSLARAPGETQYF.

V usage is TRBV30 and J usage is TRBJ2-3, with 10 bases fitting TRBD2. The V gene end was trimmed by 0 bases and the J gene end by 4 bases; junction bases not matched to a gene: 7. CDR3 length: 16 residues. CDR1 is GTSNPN, CDR2 SVGIG, per germline (reference sequence). The CDR3: CAWSVWASGSADTQYF. The CDR3 nucleotides read TGTGCCTGGAGTGTATGGGCTAGCGGGAGTGCAGATACGCAGTATTTT.

The rearrangement links TRBV9 to TRBJ2-7; 10 bases match TRBD2. This CDR3 contains 13 residues. The J segment lost 3 bases and the V segment lost 3 bases, leaving 0 bases of the junction unmatched. CDR1 is SGDLS, CDR2 YYNGEE, per germline. CDR3 nucleotides: TGTGCCAGCAGCGGGACTAGCGGCTACGAGCAGTACTTC. Its protein is CASSGTSGYEQYF.

This clone was recorded a few times. The gene calls are TRBV27 and TRBJ1-2; 7 bases align to TRBD1. In germline, CDR1 is MNHEY, CDR2 SMNVEV (reference sequence). The CDR3 covers 14 residues. Germline trimming cut 5 bases from V and 3 bases from J; bases unmatched to any gene: 6. CDR3 residues: CASSELGGDYGYTF. The CDR3 DNA reads TGTGCCAGCAGTGAATTAGGGGGCGACTATGGCTACACCTTC.

This chain uses TRBV11-3 with TRBJ2-5, with D unclear. The germline gives CDR1 SGHNT, CDR2 YENEEA. This CDR3 comprises 13 residues. Trimming took 5 bases from V and 4 from J, leaving 11 bases between them. The CDR3 DNA sequence: TGTGCCAGCAGCCAAGAGCACCGAGAGACCCAGTACTTC. Amino acid sequence: CASSQEHRETQYF.

The chain recombines TRBV28 with TRBJ2-7, with D unclear. With 2 bases removed from V and 2 bases from J, the gap between germline ends came to 4 bases. Germline assignment: CDR1 MDHEN and CDR2 SYDVKM. This CDR3 spans 12 amino acids. This CDR3 reads CASSLEAYEQYF. CDR3 nucleotides: TGTGCCAGCAGTTTAGAGGCCTACGAGCAGTACTTC.

The chain carries TRBV18 and TRBJ2-7; the D gene is possibly TRBD2 (6 bases). The V end lost 0 bases, the J end lost 6 bases, and 9 bases lay between the germline ends. This CDR3 has 13 amino acids. Germline CDR1 KGHSH, CDR2 LQKENI. Here the CDR3 reads CASSPPVGGEQYF. CDR3 nucleotides: TGTGCCAGCTCACCACCGGTGGGAGGCGAGCAGTACTTC. Together with reference TRBV18 and TRBJ2-7, the CDR3 gives the full variable domain: NAGVMQNPRHLVRRRGQEARLRCSPMKGHSHVYWYRQLPEEGLKFMVYLQKENIIDESGMPKERFSAEFPKEGPSILRIQQVVRGDSAAYFCASSPPVGGEQYFGPGTRLTVT.

A few counts support this clone. The chain links TRBV6-6 to TRBJ2-3; D uncertain. The V end lost 4 bases, the J end lost 2 bases, and 13 bases lay between the germline ends. Germline lookup yields CDR1 MNHNY and CDR2 SVGAGI (reference sequence). The CDR3 covers 15 residues. The CDR3, as DNA: TGTGCCAGCAGTTTCTCCAGTCTCGTCACAGATACGCAGTATTTT. Residues: CASSFSSLVTDTQYF.

The chain uses TRBV11-3 and TRBJ1-5, with no clear D. This CDR3 is built from 18 residues. The germline CDR1 and CDR2 sequences are SGHNT and YENEEA. With 5 bases removed from V and 0 bases from J, the gap between germline ends came to 20 bases. The CDR3 DNA sequence: TGTGCCAGCAGCGTCAAGTGTCAGGCCACTTATAGCAATCAGCCCCAGCATTTT. Its protein is CASSVKCQATYSNQPQHF.

This chain uses TRBV27 with TRBJ1-1; possible D gene TRBD1, 5 bases. Trimming pared 5 bases from V and 5 bases from J, leaving 24 bases between. In germline, CDR1 is MNHEY, CDR2 SMNVEV (reference sequence). The CDR3 loop spans 17 amino acids. This CDR3 reads CASSALRRRQGGTEAFF. The CDR3 region has the DNA TGTGCCAGCAGTGCCCTCCGACGTCGGCAGGGAGGAACTGAAGCTTTCTTT.

The chain combines TRBV7-6 with TRBJ2-1; tentatively, D is TRBD2 (5 bases). This CDR3 has 15 amino acids. From germline, CDR1 is SGHVS and CDR2 FNYEAQ. V was shortened by 5 bases and J by 10 bases, with 21 bases between the two germline ends. DNA of the CDR3: TGTGCCAGCAGCCGGGGAGTACAGTTAGGTGGGGAGCAGTTCTTC. As protein: CASSRGVQLGGEQFF.

The CDR3 spells CAWSPGTGLPEYTF. CDR3 DNA: TGTGCCTGGAGTCCCGGGACAGGGCTACCGGAATACACCTTC. The chain recombines TRBV30 with TRBJ1-2; TRBD1 matches at 9 bases. J gave up 11 bases and V 2 bases, and 12 bases lay outside the gene matches. The CDR3 runs to 14 residues. CDR1 GTSNPN and CDR2 SVGIG come from the germline V gene (reference sequence).

This chain uses TRBV27 with TRBJ2-7; 9 positions match TRBD1. This CDR3 is built from 15 residues. Germline V gene lookup returns CDR1 MNHEY and CDR2 SMNVEV (reference sequence). J gave up 2 bases and V 5 bases, and 7 bases lay outside the gene matches. In DNA form, the CDR3 reads TGTGCCAGCAGTCCCATCGGGACAGGGACCTACGAGCAGTACTTC. It codes for CASSPIGTGTYEQYF.

The rearrangement joins TRBV27 to TRBJ2-4, with 7 bases lining up with TRBD2. V dropped 2 bases and J dropped 0; count of bases not matched to a gene: 1. The germline CDR1 and CDR2 sequences are MNHEY and SMNVEV (reference sequence). The CDR3 spans 15 residues. The CDR3 sequence: CASSLTGGAKNIQYF. DNA for the CDR3: TGTGCCAGCAGTTTAACGGGGGGAGCCAAAAACATTCAGTACTTC.

This clone was found a few times. This rearrangement joins TRBV7-6 to TRBJ2-7; 10 bases align to TRBD1. V was clipped by 1 base and J by 4 bases; unmatched bases: 4. Per the germline V gene, CDR1 is SGHVS and CDR2 is FNYEAQ. The CDR3 is 15 residues long. The chain's CDR3 is CASSLVGTGEYEQYF. The CDR3 DNA follows: TGTGCCAGCAGCTTAGTCGGGACAGGGGAGTACGAGCAGTACTTC.

This clone was recorded only once. For the CDR3, the DNA is TGTGCCAGCTCACCATTCAAAACCGGGGAGCTGTTTTTT. It specifies CASSPFKTGELFF. The chain recombines TRBV18 with TRBJ2-2; D is undetermined. V was clipped by 2 bases and J by 5 bases, with 6 bases between them. The germline CDR1 and CDR2 sequences are KGHSH and LQKENI. The CDR3 covers 13 residues.

The rearrangement uses TRBV28 and TRBJ1-5; D is ambiguous. The CDR3 spans 13 residues. Trimming stripped 6 bases from V and 5 bases from J, with 11 bases between. Germline V gene lookup returns CDR1 MDHEN and CDR2 SYDVKM. CDR3 bases: TGTGCCAGCAGCCTAGTCCCCTATCAGCCCCAGCATTTT. It specifies CASSLVPYQPQHF.

This clone was found once. The chain combines TRBV27 with TRBJ2-7; 9 positions agree with TRBD2. V shed 5 bases and J 2 bases; nucleotides not matched to a gene: 1. The CDR3 contains 13 residues. Germline CDR1 and CDR2: MNHEY and SMNVEV (reference sequence). CDR3 in DNA: TGTGCCAGCAGTCCTAGCGGGACCTACGAGCAGTACTTC. Amino acids: CASSPSGTYEQYF.

The chain employs TRBV27 and TRBJ2-2, with 12 bases identical to TRBD1. After removal of 5 bases from V and 5 bases from J, the junction contained 9 bases not matched to a gene. Germline CDR1 and CDR2: MNHEY and SMNVEV (reference sequence). The CDR3 runs 17 residues. CDR3 region: CASSLLGQGAGTGELFF. The CDR3 DNA follows: TGTGCCAGCAGTCTATTGGGACAGGGGGCAGGGACCGGGGAGCTGTTTTTT.

The chain links TRBV9 to TRBJ2-7; 10 bases are shared with TRBD1. Trimming removed 4 bases from V and 3 bases from J; junction bases left unmatched: 4. The CDR3 has 14 residues. In germline, CDR1 is SGDLS, CDR2 YYNGEE. As DNA, the CDR3 is TGTGCCAGCAGCTTCGGACAGGGGGGCTACGAGCAGTACTTC. Its translation is CASSFGQGGYEQYF.

The chain recombines TRBV2 with TRBJ2-1, with TRBD1 identical over 7 bases. The J segment lost 8 bases and the V segment lost 6 bases, leaving 16 bases of the junction unmatched. Germline CDR1 reads SNHLY; CDR2 reads FYNNEI. The CDR3 contains 16 residues. CDR3 sequence: CASSAPTGVRVDEQFF. CDR3 bases: TGTGCCAGCAGCGCCCCAACAGGGGTAAGAGTGGATGAGCAGTTCTTC. Based on the CDR3 plus reference TRBV2 and TRBJ2-1, the full variable domain is EPEVTQTPSHQVTQMGQEVILRCVPISNHLYFYWYRQILGQKVEFLVSFYNNEISEKSEIFDDQFSVERPDGSNFTLKIRSTKLEDSAMYFCASSAPTGVRVDEQFFGPGTRLTVL.

In DNA form, the CDR3 reads TGTGCCAGCAGTCAATGGGACAATAATTCACCCCTCCACTTT. This translates into CASSQWDNNSPLHF. The genes are TRBV6-6 and TRBJ1-6; a possible D gene is TRBD1 (6 bases). CDR1 and CDR2 (germline): MNHNY, SVGAGI (reference sequence). V dropped 5 bases and J dropped 5 bases, with 10 bases sitting between them. The CDR3 loop spans 14 amino acids.

The chain recombines TRBV5-4 with TRBJ2-7; 9 nucleotides line up with TRBD1. The CDR3 totals 16 residues. J lost 2 bases, V lost 0 bases, and 6 bases had no gene match. The germline V gene has CDR1 SGHNT and CDR2 YYREEE (reference sequence). The CDR3 sequence: CASSLGGTGRAYEQYF. The CDR3 DNA sequence: TGTGCCAGCAGCTTGGGAGGGACAGGGAGGGCCTACGAGCAGTACTTC.

In its sample, this clone was seen a few times. The chain combines TRBV6-5 with TRBJ2-7; the D is unclear. Trimming took off 6 bases at V and 4 bases at J, with 19 bases between the two ends. This CDR3 contains 15 residues. Germline values: CDR1 MNHEY, CDR2 SVGAGI. DNA of the CDR3: TGTGCCAGCAGCCAATCACAGTCTGTATCGTACGAGCAGTACTTC. This gives the protein CASSQSQSVSYEQYF.

The genes are TRBV7-8 and TRBJ1-2; 10 nucleotides agree with TRBD1. V trimming: 5 bases; J trimming: 2 bases; junction bases outside the gene matches: 5. Per the germline V gene, CDR1 is SGHVS and CDR2 is FQNEAQ. The CDR3 is 15 residues long. The CDR3 protein is CASSTSDRGNYGYTF. The DNA for the CDR3 is TGTGCCAGCAGCACCTCGGACAGGGGGAACTATGGCTACACCTTC.

The V gene is TRBV5-1, the J gene TRBJ2-3; TRBD2 aligns across 10 bases. Trimming cost V 2 bases and J 4 bases; bases outside gene matches: 7. The CDR3 sequence is 16 residues long. Germline CDR1 reads SGHRS; CDR2 reads YFSETQ. CDR3 residues: CASSLRTSGNSDTQYF. CDR3 nucleotide sequence: TGCGCCAGCAGCTTAAGGACTAGCGGAAACTCAGATACGCAGTATTTT.

The chain carries TRBV4-3 and TRBJ2-7, with 8 positions matching TRBD2. J was trimmed by 2 bases and V by 4 bases; bases with no gene match: 22. The CDR3 consists of 20 residues. CDR1 and CDR2 (germline): LGHNA, YSLEER. The CDR3, as DNA: TGCGCCAGCAGCCCCACGACTGAGGCTAGCGGGTATGCCTTTGCCTACGAGCAGTACTTC. As protein: CASSPTTEASGYAFAYEQYF.

This clone was seen only a few times. The V gene is TRBV27, the J gene TRBJ2-5; 9 bases agree with TRBD2. The CDR3 runs to 15 residues. Trimming cost V 2 bases and J 5 bases; bases outside gene matches: 6. Per the germline V gene, CDR1 is MNHEY and CDR2 is SMNVEV (reference sequence). This CDR3 is CASSLAGGIAETQYF. The CDR3 DNA is TGTGCCAGCAGTTTAGCGGGGGGGATTGCGGAGACCCAGTACTTC.

In this sample, this clone turned up once. The CDR3 DNA is TGTGCCAGCAGCCGGGGACTAGCGGGGGAGAATGAGCAGTTCTTC. Protein sequence: CASSRGLAGENEQFF. The chain combines TRBV11-2 with TRBJ2-1; 14 positions agree with TRBD2. The CDR3 is made up of 15 amino acids. Germline loops: CDR1 SGHAT, CDR2 FQNNGV. The V and J ends lost 5 bases and 7 bases, in that order; junction bases with no gene match: 4.